This record looks at one T cell receptor (beta chain) sequence and its context. The sample is drawn from a study of cytomegalovirus exposure and HLA in healthy donors. The primer mix had 60 Vbeta and 13 Jbeta primers. Assay: immunoSEQ multiplex PCR; the TCRdb copy retains only in-frame clones and omits some. The repertoire holds over 150,000 clones, with roughly 81% as singletons. V lost 7 bases to trimming and J lost 1 base, with 13 bases between them. CDR3 size: 14 residues. The germline CDR1 and CDR2 sequences are MDHEN and SYDVKM. V is TRBV28 and J is TRBJ1-1; weak D call: TRBD1 (5 bases). This sequence originates from a girl aged 5-17 years in good health and CMV-seropositive. Sequenced: PBMCs. The CDR3 here is CASTMARENTEAFF. The DNA of the CDR3 is TGTGCCAGCACTATGGCCAGGGAGAACACTGAAGCTTTCTTT.